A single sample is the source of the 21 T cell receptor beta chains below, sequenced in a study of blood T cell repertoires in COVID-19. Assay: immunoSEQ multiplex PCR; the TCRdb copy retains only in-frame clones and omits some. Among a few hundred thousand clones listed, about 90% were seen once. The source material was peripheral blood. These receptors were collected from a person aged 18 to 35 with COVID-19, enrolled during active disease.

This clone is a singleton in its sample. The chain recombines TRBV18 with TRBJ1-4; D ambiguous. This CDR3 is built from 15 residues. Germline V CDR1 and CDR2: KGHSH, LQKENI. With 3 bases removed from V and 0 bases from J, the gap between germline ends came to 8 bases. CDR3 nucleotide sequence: TGTGCCAGCTCACCTCAAAGAGCAACTAATGAAAAACTGTTTTTT. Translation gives CASSPQRATNEKLFF.

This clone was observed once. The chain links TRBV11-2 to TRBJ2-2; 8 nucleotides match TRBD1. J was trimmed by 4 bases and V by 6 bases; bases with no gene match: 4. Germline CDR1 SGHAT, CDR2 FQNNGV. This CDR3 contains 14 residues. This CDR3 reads CASRGTGSTGELFF. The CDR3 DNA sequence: TGTGCCAGCAGAGGGACAGGATCCACCGGGGAGCTGTTTTTT.

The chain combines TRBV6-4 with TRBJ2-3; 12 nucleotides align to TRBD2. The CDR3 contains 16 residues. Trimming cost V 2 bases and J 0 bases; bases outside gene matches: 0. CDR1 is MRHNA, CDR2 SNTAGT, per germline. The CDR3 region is CASSDGTSGSTDTQYF. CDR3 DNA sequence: TGTGCCAGCAGTGACGGGACTAGCGGGAGCACAGATACGCAGTATTTT.

The CDR3 DNA reads as TGTGCCAGTAGTAAGACAGCCTTCTCCTACGAGCAGTACTTC. Protein product: CASSKTAFSYEQYF. The chain joins TRBV19 to TRBJ2-7; a weak D match, TRBD1 (5 bases). Trimming shortened V by 4 bases and J by 0 bases, and 10 bases separated the two germline ends. The germline V gene encodes CDR1 LNHDA and CDR2 SQIVND (reference sequence). This CDR3 has 14 amino acids.

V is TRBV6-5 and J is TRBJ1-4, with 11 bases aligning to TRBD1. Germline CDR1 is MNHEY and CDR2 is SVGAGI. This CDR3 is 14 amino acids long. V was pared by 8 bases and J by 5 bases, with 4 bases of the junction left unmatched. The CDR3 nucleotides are TGTGCCAGCTTAGGGACAGGGGGAAATGAAAAACTGTTTTTT. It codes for CASLGTGGNEKLFF.

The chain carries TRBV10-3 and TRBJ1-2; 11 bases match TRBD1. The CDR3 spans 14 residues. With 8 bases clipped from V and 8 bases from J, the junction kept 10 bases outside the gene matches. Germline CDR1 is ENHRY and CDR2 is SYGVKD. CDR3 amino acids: CAIADSGQGVGYTF. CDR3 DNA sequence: TGTGCCATCGCGGACTCGGGACAGGGGGTCGGCTACACCTTC.

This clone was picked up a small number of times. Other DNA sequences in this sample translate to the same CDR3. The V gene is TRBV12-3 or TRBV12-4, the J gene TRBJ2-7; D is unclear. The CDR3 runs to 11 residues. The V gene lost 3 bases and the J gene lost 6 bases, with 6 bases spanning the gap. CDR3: CASSFNREQYF. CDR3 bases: TGTGCCAGCAGTTTTAATCGCGAGCAGTACTTC.

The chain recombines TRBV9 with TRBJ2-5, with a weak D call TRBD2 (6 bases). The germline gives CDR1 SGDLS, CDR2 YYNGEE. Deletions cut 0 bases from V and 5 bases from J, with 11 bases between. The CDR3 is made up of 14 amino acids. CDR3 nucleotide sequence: TGTGCCAGCAGCGTAGCTGGGGGGTGGGAGACCCAGTACTTC. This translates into CASSVAGGWETQYF.

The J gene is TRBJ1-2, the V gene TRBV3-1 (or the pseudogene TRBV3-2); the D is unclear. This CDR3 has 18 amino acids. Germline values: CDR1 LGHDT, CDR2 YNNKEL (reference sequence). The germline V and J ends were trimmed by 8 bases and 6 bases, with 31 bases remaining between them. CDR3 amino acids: CASAFFWAKETNYDGYTF. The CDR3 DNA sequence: TGTGCCAGCGCCTTCTTTTGGGCCAAGGAGACTAACTATGATGGCTACACCTTC.

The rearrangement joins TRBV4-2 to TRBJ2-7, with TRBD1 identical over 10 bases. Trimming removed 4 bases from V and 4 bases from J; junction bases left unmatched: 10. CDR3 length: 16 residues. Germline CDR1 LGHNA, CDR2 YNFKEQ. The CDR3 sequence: CASSLSPRTGGYEQYF. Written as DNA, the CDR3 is TGTGCCAGCAGCCTTTCTCCCCGGACAGGGGGTTACGAGCAGTACTTC.

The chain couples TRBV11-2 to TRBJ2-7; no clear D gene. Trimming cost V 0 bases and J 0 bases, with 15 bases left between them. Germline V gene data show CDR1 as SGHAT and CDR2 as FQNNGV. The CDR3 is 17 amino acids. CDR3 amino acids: CASSLDALKRYSYEQYF. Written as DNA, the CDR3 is TGTGCCAGCAGCTTAGATGCTTTGAAACGGTACTCCTACGAGCAGTACTTC.

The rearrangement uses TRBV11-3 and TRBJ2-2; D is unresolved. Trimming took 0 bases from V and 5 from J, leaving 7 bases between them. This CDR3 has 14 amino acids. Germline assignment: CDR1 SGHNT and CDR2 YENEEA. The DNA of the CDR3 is TGTGCCAGCAGCTTAGATGAGCTGACCGGGGAGCTGTTTTTT. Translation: CASSLDELTGELFF. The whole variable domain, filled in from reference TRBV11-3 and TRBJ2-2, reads EAGVVQSPRYKIIEKKQPVAFWCNPISGHNTLYWYLQNLGQGPELLIRYENEEAVDDSQLPKDRFSAERLKGVDSTLKIQPAELGDSAVYLCASSLDELTGELFFGEGSRLTVL.

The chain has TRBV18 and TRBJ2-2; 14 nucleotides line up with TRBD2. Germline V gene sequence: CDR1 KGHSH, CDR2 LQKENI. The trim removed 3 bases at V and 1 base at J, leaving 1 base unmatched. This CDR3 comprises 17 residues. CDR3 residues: CASSPGLAGGNTGELFF. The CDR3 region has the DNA TGTGCCAGCTCACCCGGACTAGCGGGAGGGAACACCGGGGAGCTGTTTTTT.

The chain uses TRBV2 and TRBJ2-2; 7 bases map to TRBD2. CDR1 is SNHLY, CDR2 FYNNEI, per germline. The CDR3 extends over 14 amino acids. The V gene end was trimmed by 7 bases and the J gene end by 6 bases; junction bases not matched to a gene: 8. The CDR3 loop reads CASTRGRESGELFF. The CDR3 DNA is TGTGCCAGCACTCGAGGGAGGGAGTCCGGGGAGCTGTTTTTT.

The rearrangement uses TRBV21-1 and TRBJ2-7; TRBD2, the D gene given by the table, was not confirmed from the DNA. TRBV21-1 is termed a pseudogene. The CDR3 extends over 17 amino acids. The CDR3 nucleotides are TGTGCCAGCAGCAAAAGAACTAGCGGGACGAGCTCCTACGAGCAGTACTTC. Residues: CASSKRTSGTSSYEQYF.

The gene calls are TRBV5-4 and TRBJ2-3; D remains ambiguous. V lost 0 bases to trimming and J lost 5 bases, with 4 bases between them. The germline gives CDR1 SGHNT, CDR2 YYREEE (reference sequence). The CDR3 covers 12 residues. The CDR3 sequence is CASSLGKDTQYF. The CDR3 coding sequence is TGTGCCAGCAGCTTGGGTAAAGATACGCAGTATTTT. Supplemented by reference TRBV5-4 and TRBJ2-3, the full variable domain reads ETGVTQSPTHLIKTRGQQVTLRCSSQSGHNTVSWYQQALGQGPQFIFQYYREEENGRGNFPPRFSGLQFPNYSSELNVNALELDDSALYLCASSLGKDTQYFGPGTRLTVL.

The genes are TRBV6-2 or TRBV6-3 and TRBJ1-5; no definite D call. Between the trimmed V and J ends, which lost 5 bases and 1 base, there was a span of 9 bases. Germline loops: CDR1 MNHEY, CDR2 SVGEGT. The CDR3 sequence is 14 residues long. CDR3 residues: CASSHPESNQPQHF. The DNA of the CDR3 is TGTGCCAGCAGTCACCCGGAGAGCAATCAGCCCCAGCATTTT.

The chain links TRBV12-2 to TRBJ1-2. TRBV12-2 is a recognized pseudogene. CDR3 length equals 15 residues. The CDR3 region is CASRLDMRASYGYTF. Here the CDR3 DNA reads TGTGCAAGTCGCCTAGATATGCGGGCGTCCTATGGCTACACCTTC.

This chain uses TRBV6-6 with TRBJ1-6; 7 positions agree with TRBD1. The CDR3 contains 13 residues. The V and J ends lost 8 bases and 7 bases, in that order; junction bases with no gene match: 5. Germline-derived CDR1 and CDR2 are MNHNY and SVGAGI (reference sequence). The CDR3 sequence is CASEDRVNSPLHF. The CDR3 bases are TGTGCCAGCGAAGACAGGGTCAATTCACCCCTCCACTTT.

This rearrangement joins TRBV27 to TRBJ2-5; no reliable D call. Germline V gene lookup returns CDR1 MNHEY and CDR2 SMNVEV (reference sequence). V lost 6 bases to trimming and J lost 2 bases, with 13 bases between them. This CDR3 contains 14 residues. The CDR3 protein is CASRQYGGQETQYF. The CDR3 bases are TGTGCCAGCAGACAATACGGCGGTCAAGAGACCCAGTACTTC.

CDR3 nucleotide sequence: TGTGCCAGCAGCTACGGGACTAGCGCAAATTACGAGCAGTACTTC. Translating it yields CASSYGTSANYEQYF. The V gene is TRBV5-4, the J gene TRBJ2-7, with 10 bases lining up with TRBD2. V shed 3 bases, J shed 4 bases, and the junction held 7 bases outside the gene matches. The germline gives CDR1 SGHNT, CDR2 YYREEE (reference sequence). The CDR3 runs 15 residues.